This T cell receptor beta chain is from a study of blood T cell repertoires in COVID-19. About the research overall: Whether acute or convalescent, the COVID-19 samples came from the United States, Italy and Spain. T cells, B-cell-depleted T cells, or PBMCs supplied cDNA or gDNA.

Authors' data handling: From reference gene primer amplification, estimates of nucleated cell counts were derived. Sequencing was performed with immunoSEQ multiplex PCR; in TCRdb, only in-frame clones are kept and a portion is missing. For V, J and clone size, that table is used; D and trimming come from the DNA. Altogether under 250,000 clones are present, 82% being singletons, with the ten largest covering about 4.8%. CDR3 size: 16 residues. Trimming took 0 bases from V and 7 from J; bases not matched to a gene: 8. The source is a woman in her 70s with acute or convalescent COVID-19. What was sequenced was peripheral blood. This sequence joins TRBV23-1 and TRBJ1-5, with 8 bases aligning to TRBD1. TRBV23-1 is filed as an ORF, its function uncertain. The CDR3 DNA reads as TGCGCCAGCAGTCAATCGTGGACAGGGAAGGGACAGCCCCAGCATTTT. Residues: CASSQSWTGKGQPQHF.